A selection of T cell receptor beta chains follows, all from one sample in a study of T cells after yellow fever vaccination. TCRdb reprocessed the 5' RACE reads with MiXCR, giving one entry per CDR3 protein. The data hold over 250,000 distinct CDR3 sequences, with roughly 3.9% observed a single time. The sequencing used PBMCs, collected 5 days after the yellow fever booster vaccination. The receptors were gathered from a young man who received the YFV17D yellow fever vaccine. The CDR3 runs from the conserved cysteine through the conserved F or W. The order of the fields is J gene, D gene, V gene, clone size, CDR3 length, CDR3 protein, CDR3 DNA. A D gene is named only where the DNA matches it firmly. The size entry is marked missing in some rows and otherwise reads once, few, many or a size class.

TRBJ1-1 . TRBV7-9 . 15 CASSDRGRGNTEAFF TGTGCCAGCAGCGACCGAGGACGGGGGAACACTGAAGCTTTCTTT
TRBJ2-6 . TRBV4-3 . 17 CASSQGGSLAGANVLTF TGCGCCAGCAGCCAAGGTGGGAGTTTGGCTGGGGCCAACGTCCTGACTTTC
TRBJ2-5 TRBD1 TRBV5-5 many 13 CASSTTGQETQYF TGTGCCAGCAGCACGACAGGGCAAGAGACCCAGTACTTC
TRBJ1-6 TRBD1 TRBV7-6 . 15 CASSRQGSYNSPLHF TGTGCCAGCAGTCGACAGGGCTCCTATAATTCACCCCTCCACTTT
TRBJ2-1 . TRBV5-1 . 17 CASSYGLGGGPYNEQFF TGCGCCAGCAGCTACGGATTAGGGGGGGGACCCTACAATGAGCAGTTCTTC
TRBJ2-6 TRBD2 TRBV15 many 15 CATSPRGRGANVLTF TGTGCCACCAGCCCGCGGGGGAGAGGGGCCAACGTCCTGACTTTC
TRBJ1-6 TRBD1 TRBV19 . 16 CASSIIPGQGSSPLHF TGTGCCAGTAGTATTATACCGGGACAGGGGAGCTCACCCCTCCACTTT
TRBJ2-5 TRBD1 TRBV25-1 few 14 CASSEDRVKETQYF TGTGCCAGCAGTGAAGACAGGGTAAAAGAGACCCAGTACTTC
TRBJ1-3 . TRBV7-2 . 15 CASSPQWGSGNTIYF TGTGCCAGCAGCCCACAGTGGGGCTCTGGAAACACCATATATTTT
TRBJ1-1 . TRBV7-3 . 15 CASSSTREKNTEAFF TGTGCCAGCAGCTCTACCAGGGAGAAGAACACTGAAGCTTTCTTT
TRBJ2-7 . TRBV4-3 . 16 CASSQEWGVPLDEQYF TGCGCCAGCAGCCAAGAGTGGGGGGTCCCCCTGGACGAGCAGTACTTC
TRBJ1-5 . TRBV28 few 12 CASRVVLQPQHF TGTGCCAGCAGGGTCGTGCTTCAGCCCCAGCATTTT
TRBJ2-2 TRBD1 TRBV11-2 many 13 CASSTGGTGELFF TGTGCCAGCAGTACAGGGGGAACCGGGGAGCTGTTTTTT
TRBJ1-1 . TRBV4-1 . 14 CASSPAGMLTEAFF TGCGCCAGCAGCCCTGCCGGGATGCTCACTGAAGCTTTCTTT
TRBJ2-1 TRBD2 TRBV20-1 few 16 CSAFFGGGNSYNEQFF TGCAGTGCTTTTTTTGGCGGGGGAAACTCTTACAATGAGCAGTTCTTC
TRBJ1-1 . TRBV7-9 few 11 CASKGNTEAFF TGTGCTTCCAAGGGGAACACTGAAGCTTTCTTT
TRBJ2-3 . TRBV20-1 . 13 CSAIPPGTDTQYF TGCAGTGCTATACCTCCAGGCACAGATACGCAGTATTTT
TRBJ1-1 TRBD1 TRBV5-4 few 14 CASSPQGAITEAFF TGTGCCAGCAGCCCTCAGGGGGCGATCACTGAAGCTTTCTTT
TRBJ2-4 . TRBV20-1 few 12 CSAWGSKNIQYF TGCAGTGCTTGGGGGTCCAAAAACATTCAGTACTTC
TRBJ1-2 . TRBV20-1 many 12 CSAFHGVRGYTF TGCAGTGCTTTTCATGGTGTGAGGGGCTACACCTTC
TRBJ2-3 . TRBV4-2 . 14 CASSRGGPEDTQYF TGTGCCAGCAGCCGGGGGGGGCCCGAAGATACGCAGTATTTT
TRBJ1-4 . TRBV12-3/TRBV12-4 . 15 CASRPTGATNEKLFF TGTGCCAGCAGACCGACGGGAGCAACTAATGAAAAACTGTTTTTT
TRBJ1-2 . TRBV3-1 . 14 CASSQAAGEGGYTF TGTGCCAGCAGCCAAGCCGCAGGGGAGGGCGGCTACACCTTC
TRBJ2-1 . TRBV18 few 15 CASSPQGGSYNEQFF TGTGCCAGCTCACCACAGGGGGGGTCCTACAATGAGCAGTTCTTC
TRBJ2-3 TRBD2 TRBV20-1 . 19 CSASSPAGGQRLGTDTQYF TGCAGTGCTAGCAGCCCAGCGGGGGGGCAAAGACTTGGCACAGATACGCAGTATTTT
TRBJ2-1 . TRBV12-3/TRBV12-4 . 13 CASSWQAYNEQFF TGTGCCAGCAGTTGGCAGGCCTACAATGAGCAGTTCTTC
TRBJ1-3 TRBD1 TRBV29-1 few 14 CSVEVTGAGNTIYF TGCAGCGTTGAAGTAACAGGGGCTGGAAACACCATATATTTT
TRBJ2-5 TRBD2 TRBV7-2 many 16 CASSTPGTSGQETQYF TGTGCCAGCAGCACCCCCGGGACTAGCGGACAAGAGACCCAGTACTTC
TRBJ1-6 . TRBV28 many 14 CASTPGQNGSPLHF TGTGCCAGCACTCCGGGTCAAAATGGTTCACCCCTCCACTTT
TRBJ2-1 . TRBV6-1 few 16 CASSPALFRVQDEQFF TGTGCCAGCAGCCCCGCCCTGTTCAGAGTTCAGGATGAGCAGTTCTTC
TRBJ1-2 TRBD1 TRBV2 . 14 CASSPRGDRDGYTF TGTGCCAGCAGCCCACGGGGGGACAGGGATGGCTACACCTTC
TRBJ2-5 . TRBV20-1 . 15 CSARPPRGGLETQYF TGCAGTGCTAGACCCCCGAGGGGGGGCCTCGAGACCCAGTACTTC
TRBJ1-1 TRBD1 TRBV5-1 few 14 CASGPRQGRAEAFF TGCGCCAGCGGACCCAGACAGGGGCGAGCTGAAGCTTTCTTT
TRBJ1-1 TRBD1 TRBV10-3 . 14 CAISPDRGRAEAFF TGTGCCATCAGTCCTGACAGGGGGCGGGCTGAAGCTTTCTTT
TRBJ1-2 . TRBV4-1 . 15 CASSHDIRQDRGYTF TGCGCCAGCAGCCACGACATCCGGCAGGACCGGGGCTACACCTTC
TRBJ1-2 . TRBV5-1 . 12 CASAPTNYGYTF TGCGCCAGCGCGCCGACTAACTATGGCTACACCTTC
TRBJ1-1 . TRBV20-1 many 14 CSASSSGRNTEAFF TGCAGTGCTAGCTCCTCGGGCCGGAACACTGAAGCTTTCTTT